The sequence of this TCR beta chain was determined in a study of shared clonotypes between healthy human individuals. CD45RO-negative CD8 cells positively selected for CCR7 made up the naive population, which excluded terminally differentiated effector memory CD45RA+ cells. The protocol was immunoSEQ multiplex PCR, while the TCRdb copy is restricted to in-frame clones and leaves out a portion. The top ten hold around 1.2% of the sample, which has about 2 million clones, around 96% seen once. Study-level findings and limits: Naive subsets, compared against memory subsets, generally had larger estimated richness values.

In regard to this clone: Its antigen remains unknown.

Sequenced material: naive CD8+ T cells sorted from blood. The sequence was collected from a man between 18 and 29 years old in good health.

Here the CDR3 DNA reads TGTGCCAGCAGTTACATAGGGGTCGTGCAAGAGACCCAGTACTTC. Amino acids: CASSYIGVVQETQYF. The chain recombines TRBV6-5 with TRBJ2-5; a possible D gene is TRBD1 (5 bases). Trimming cost V 2 bases and J 2 bases, with 12 bases left between them. Germline loops: CDR1 MNHEY, CDR2 SVGAGI. This CDR3 is 15 amino acids long.